A single sample is the source of the 28 T cell receptor beta chains below, sequenced in a study of T cells expressing NK-cell markers. TCRdb reanalyzed the 5' RACE reads and collapses them to one entry per CDR3 protein, without DNA. The listing contains 120,000 to 150,000 distinct CDR3 sequences. The sequencing input was blood T cells: a sorted CD56 or NKG2C T cell subset, CD4+ or CD8+ T cells, or bulk PBMC T cells (not recorded which). The receptors were sampled from a man aged 18 to 29 in good health.

The J gene is TRBJ2-1, the V gene TRBV10-3; TCRdb lists TRBD2, though no DNA is available to test this call. This CDR3 is built from 15 residues. Germline V lookup: CDR1 ENHRY, CDR2 SYGVKD. This CDR3 reads CAISDQAGGPNEQFF.

This chain connects TRBV7-9 to TRBJ1-4; TCRdb calls TRBD1, which cannot be checked without DNA. The length of the CDR3 is 17 residues. Per germline, CDR1 SEHNR and CDR2 FQNEAQ (reference sequence). Here the CDR3 reads CASSSPGQGARNEKLFF.

The chain employs TRBV19 and TRBJ2-1; without DNA, the TCRdb call of TRBD2 cannot be checked. The CDR3 extends over 12 amino acids. The germline gives CDR1 LNHDA, CDR2 SQIVND (reference sequence). The CDR3 loop reads CASSKGPGEQFF. The full variable domain, in which reference TRBV19 and TRBJ2-1 provide the parts outside the CDR3, is DGGITQSPKYLFRKEGQNVTLSCEQNLNHDAMYWYRQDPGQGLRLIYYSQIVNDFQKGDIAEGYSVSREKKESFPLTVTSAQKNPTAFYLCASSKGPGEQFFGPGTRLTVL.

The J gene is TRBJ2-1, the V gene TRBV2; TCRdb designates TRBD1, a call that cannot be tested without DNA. The CDR3 is 17 amino acids. Germline V lookup: CDR1 SNHLY, CDR2 FYNNEI. The CDR3 loop reads CASSGPLGVNTYNEQFF.

The chain carries TRBV27 and TRBJ2-3. The CDR3 totals 14 residues. The germline CDR1 and CDR2 sequences are MNHEY and SMNVEV (reference sequence). The CDR3 sequence: CASSPRTSTDTQYF.

The rearrangement uses TRBV20-1 and TRBJ2-6. Looked up from germline, CDR1 is DFQATT and CDR2 is SNEGSKA (reference sequence). The CDR3 runs to 15 residues. The CDR3 is CSARGADSGANVLTF.

The V call is TRBV10-1, the J call TRBJ2-1; lacking DNA, the TRBD2 call made by TCRdb goes unchecked. This CDR3 comprises 15 residues. Germline-derived CDR1 and CDR2 are WNHNN and SYGVQD (reference sequence). CDR3 protein: CASRAGTSGGNEQFF.

The chain joins TRBV4-1 to TRBJ2-3; TCRdb's assignment of TRBD2 cannot be checked, as there is no DNA. The V gene's germline CDR1 is MGHRA and CDR2 YSYEKL. The CDR3 length is 17 residues. The CDR3 spells CASSQEGHGRGSDTQYF.

This sequence joins TRBV5-5 and TRBJ2-7. This CDR3 contains 14 residues. Germline lookup yields CDR1 SGHKS and CDR2 YYEKEE (reference sequence). CDR3 sequence reads: CASSLLPGTYEQYF.

The chain employs TRBV27 and TRBJ2-1; TCRdb's D call, TRBD2, is unchecked because there is no DNA. Germline V gene data show CDR1 as MNHEY and CDR2 as SMNVEV (reference sequence). CDR3 size: 15 residues. CDR3 in amino acids: CASSPGLGPLDEQFF.

The chain employs TRBV3-1 and TRBJ2-1; TCRdb's D call of TRBD2 is untestable without DNA. This CDR3 has 17 residues. CDR1 is LGHDT, CDR2 YNNKEL, per germline (reference sequence). The CDR3 loop is CASSQVGTSGLYNEQFF.

This chain connects TRBV12-3 or TRBV12-4 to TRBJ2-1; the TCRdb D gene call, TRBD1, has no DNA to confirm it. The CDR3 consists of 15 residues. The CDR3 loop reads CASSLGQGLLNEQFF.

This chain connects TRBV20-1 to TRBJ1-5. From germline, CDR1 is DFQATT and CDR2 SNEGSKA (reference sequence). CDR3 length equals 15 residues. The CDR3 is CSARDPGSLNQPQHF.

The rearrangement links TRBV12-3 or TRBV12-4 to TRBJ2-3; with no DNA, the TCRdb D assignment of TRBD1 cannot be verified. CDR3 length equals 14 residues. The CDR3 protein is CASSPDRVADTQYF.

This chain's CDR3 is CASSPSSEGTDTQYF. The genes are TRBV11-3 and TRBJ2-3; no DNA is available, so the TRBD2 call from TCRdb remains unchecked. Germline V gives CDR1 SGHNT, CDR2 YENEEA. This CDR3 spans 15 amino acids.

CDR3 in amino acids: CASGDRVSYEQYF. The chain has TRBV4-2 and TRBJ2-7; TCRdb indicates TRBD1, and absent DNA this call remains unverified. The length of the CDR3 is 13 residues. Germline CDR1 is LGHNA and CDR2 is YNFKEQ.

The CDR3 region is CSVVAVYGYTF. The gene calls are TRBV29-1 and TRBJ1-2. Germline values: CDR1 SQVTM, CDR2 ANQGSEA. The CDR3 totals 11 residues.

The chain carries TRBV11-2 and TRBJ2-1; the TRBD2 assignment by TCRdb is unverifiable without DNA. The CDR3 has 19 amino acids. Germline V gene sequence: CDR1 SGHAT, CDR2 FQNNGV. The CDR3 loop is CASSPDPLPSGPPYNEQFF.

This chain connects TRBV4-1 to TRBJ2-2; the TRBD2 assignment by TCRdb is unverifiable without DNA. This CDR3 has 17 residues. CDR1 is MGHRA and CDR2 is YSYEKL in the germline V gene. CDR3: CASSHQRLDINTGELFF.

This chain links TRBV4-1 with TRBJ2-1. The CDR3 has 12 residues. Germline CDR1 and CDR2: MGHRA and YSYEKL. CDR3 protein: CASSHSDNEQFF.

This sequence joins TRBV6-5 and TRBJ2-3; as DNA is missing, the TRBD1 call by TCRdb cannot be tested. This CDR3 comprises 15 residues. Looked up from germline, CDR1 is MNHEY and CDR2 is SVGAGI. The CDR3 protein is CASSSRPTGSDTQYF.

The chain couples TRBV18 to TRBJ2-2; without DNA, the TCRdb call of TRBD1 cannot be checked. The CDR3 length is 16 residues. The germline V gene encodes CDR1 KGHSH and CDR2 LQKENI. This chain's CDR3 is CASPLWDTPNTGELFF.

The chain uses TRBV9 and TRBJ2-3; the TRBD2 assignment by TCRdb is unverifiable without DNA. The CDR3 is 17 residues long. The V gene's germline CDR1 is SGDLS and CDR2 YYNGEE. The CDR3 sequence: CASSVAFPGLVEDTQYF. Based on the CDR3 plus reference TRBV9 and TRBJ2-3, the full variable domain is DSGVTQTPKHLITATGQRVTLRCSPRSGDLSVYWYQQSLDQGLQFLIQYYNGEERAKGNILERFSAQQFPDLHSELNLSSLELGDSALYFCASSVAFPGLVEDTQYFGPGTRLTVL.

The J gene is TRBJ1-1, the V gene TRBV19; without DNA, the TCRdb call of TRBD1 cannot be checked. Germline CDR1 reads LNHDA; CDR2 reads SQIVND (reference sequence). The CDR3 covers 15 residues. The CDR3: CASSYETEQNTEAFF.

V and J are TRBV10-2 and TRBJ2-1. CDR3 length: 15 residues. Germline V gives CDR1 WSHSY, CDR2 SAAADI. CDR3 sequence reads: CASSESPHSSNEQFF.

The rearrangement joins TRBV15 to TRBJ2-1. Germline assignment: CDR1 LNHNV and CDR2 YYDKDF (reference sequence). The CDR3 is 17 amino acids. Here the CDR3 reads CATSRAHATSTYNEQFF.

V and J are TRBV19 and TRBJ1-5; the D gene TCRdb calls, TRBD1, cannot be checked with no DNA. Per the germline V gene, CDR1 is LNHDA and CDR2 is SQIVND (reference sequence). This CDR3 contains 15 residues. The CDR3 loop is CASSPVPDSNQPQHF.

This chain connects TRBV12-3 or TRBV12-4 to TRBJ2-7; the D call of TRBD2 rests on TCRdb alone, since no DNA is present to check it. The CDR3 contains 14 residues. This CDR3 reads CASSPLAGIYEQYF.